The TCR beta chain under discussion was sequenced for a study of blood T cell repertoires in COVID-19. Study-wide context: COVID-19 samples collected from the United States, Italy and Spain covered acute and convalescent phases. The analysed material was cDNA or gDNA that came from T cells, B-cell-depleted T cells, or PBMCs.

Source study methods: Quantification of nucleated cells was approximated via reference gene primer amplification. TCRdb's copy holds only in-frame clones and misses some; the assay was immunoSEQ multiplex PCR. That table is the source of V, J and clone size, and D and trimming were worked out from the DNA. This table has some 200,000 clones, 80% to 85% appearing once. CDR1 and CDR2 from the germline V gene are SGHKS and YYEKEE (reference sequence). The ends lost 0 bases at V and 7 bases at J; junction bases unmatched: 12. The CDR3 sequence is 18 residues long. Sequencing was carried out using peripheral blood. This sequence originates from an older woman with acute or convalescent COVID-19. The gene calls are TRBV5-5 and TRBJ2-1; TRBD2 matches 11 bases. The CDR3 loop is CASSLGNLAGGLLNEQFF. The CDR3 bases are TGTGCCAGCAGCTTGGGAAACCTAGCGGGGGGATTACTTAATGAGCAGTTCTTC.